This is a list of T cell receptor beta chains from one sample in a study of blood T cells in healthy people across ages. TCRdb recomputed calls from the 5' RACE reads with MiXCR, one row per CDR3 protein. Of about 780,000 distinct CDR3 sequences detected, more than 35% appear once; the ten largest clones hold 15% to 20%. Input material: blood. The source of these receptors is a man older than 75 in good health. Each CDR3 is given with its conserved first and last residue. The order of the fields is J gene, clone size, D gene, V gene, CDR3 DNA, CDR3 protein. D genes are given only for firm matches. Size is omitted from some rows. Given values are once, few, many or a class for expanded clones.

j_call: TRBJ2-1; clone_size: NA; d_call: TRBD2; v_call: TRBV5-1; cdr3_nt: TGCGCCAGCAGCTTGGTCCTAGCGGGAGACAATGAGCAGTTCTTC; cdr3_aa: CASSLVLAGDNEQFF
j_call: TRBJ1-2; clone_size: few; d_call: NA; v_call: TRBV30; cdr3_nt: TGTGCCTGGAGTATACAGGGTAATTATGGCTACACCTTC; cdr3_aa: CAWSIQGNYGYTF
j_call: TRBJ2-5; clone_size: NA; d_call: TRBD2; v_call: TRBV30; cdr3_nt: TGTGCCTGGATGCGGGAGGTTGGGGAGACCCAGTACTTC; cdr3_aa: CAWMREVGETQYF
j_call: TRBJ2-7; clone_size: NA; d_call: TRBD1; v_call: TRBV6-2/TRBV6-3; cdr3_nt: TGTGCCAGCAGTGACAGGGTCCTTGGATCCTACGAGCAGTACTTC; cdr3_aa: CASSDRVLGSYEQYF
j_call: TRBJ2-3; clone_size: NA; d_call: TRBD2; v_call: TRBV7-9; cdr3_nt: TGTGCCAGCACCCAAAGATTGACTAGCGCAGGCACAGATACGCAGTATTTT; cdr3_aa: CASTQRLTSAGTDTQYF
j_call: TRBJ2-3; clone_size: NA; d_call: NA; v_call: TRBV2; cdr3_nt: TGTGCCAGCACCTCGAAGGGGACTAGCACAGATACGCAGTATTTT; cdr3_aa: CASTSKGTSTDTQYF
j_call: TRBJ1-2; clone_size: few; d_call: NA; v_call: TRBV7-2; cdr3_nt: TGTGCCAGCAGCTTATCGGGACTCGAGACTGGCTACACCTTC; cdr3_aa: CASSLSGLETGYTF
j_call: TRBJ1-2; clone_size: NA; d_call: NA; v_call: TRBV29-1; cdr3_nt: TGCAGCGTTGGAGACCCGACCTACGGCTACACCTTC; cdr3_aa: CSVGDPTYGYTF
j_call: TRBJ2-1; clone_size: few; d_call: NA; v_call: TRBV20-1; cdr3_nt: TGCAGTGCTAGATCGCGTGTTGAGCAGTTCTTC; cdr3_aa: CSARSRVEQFF
j_call: TRBJ2-1; clone_size: NA; d_call: TRBD2; v_call: TRBV5-1; cdr3_nt: TGCGCCAGCAGCAGAGGACTAGCGGGAGTATGGGAGCAGTTCTTC; cdr3_aa: CASSRGLAGVWEQFF
j_call: TRBJ2-1; clone_size: NA; d_call: NA; v_call: TRBV7-2; cdr3_nt: TGTGCCAGCAGGTTAGGTGGAGTGCAGTTCTTC; cdr3_aa: CASRLGGVQFF
j_call: TRBJ2-7; clone_size: few; d_call: TRBD1; v_call: TRBV29-1; cdr3_nt: TGCAGCGTGGGGCGAGGGACAGGGGGCCTCTCCTACGAGCAGTACTTC; cdr3_aa: CSVGRGTGGLSYEQYF
j_call: TRBJ1-2; clone_size: many; d_call: NA; v_call: TRBV12-3/TRBV12-4; cdr3_nt: TGTGCCAGCAGTTCCGGGACGGGCCCTTATGGCTACACCTTC; cdr3_aa: CASSSGTGPYGYTF
j_call: TRBJ2-3; clone_size: NA; d_call: TRBD1; v_call: TRBV2; cdr3_nt: TGTGCCAGCAGTGCGGGGACAGGGAGGTTGGATACGCAGTATTTT; cdr3_aa: CASSAGTGRLDTQYF
j_call: TRBJ1-1; clone_size: many; d_call: TRBD1; v_call: TRBV12-3/TRBV12-4; cdr3_nt: TGTGCCAGCAGTCCCCCCGGGACAGGGGTTGTGCGAGCTTTCTTT; cdr3_aa: CASSPPGTGVVRAFF
j_call: TRBJ2-1; clone_size: few; d_call: TRBD1; v_call: TRBV29-1; cdr3_nt: TGCAGCGTTAGGGACAGCAAGCATGAGCAGTTCTTC; cdr3_aa: CSVRDSKHEQFF
j_call: TRBJ1-1; clone_size: NA; d_call: TRBD1; v_call: TRBV20-1; cdr3_nt: TGCAGTGCTAGGTCCCCGTCGACAGGGGAAGCTTTCTTT; cdr3_aa: CSARSPSTGEAFF
j_call: TRBJ2-3; clone_size: NA; d_call: TRBD2; v_call: TRBV2; cdr3_nt: TGTGCCGCGAGACTAGCGGGATTAGATACGCAGTATTTT; cdr3_aa: CAARLAGLDTQYF
j_call: TRBJ2-2; clone_size: NA; d_call: NA; v_call: TRBV5-1; cdr3_nt: TGCGCCAGCAGCTTCTCCTGGGGATCTAACACCGGGGAGCTGTTTTTT; cdr3_aa: CASSFSWGSNTGELFF
j_call: TRBJ2-7; clone_size: NA; d_call: TRBD1; v_call: TRBV3-1; cdr3_nt: TGTGCCAGCAGCCAACAGGGGGCCTCCTACGAGCAGTACTTC; cdr3_aa: CASSQQGASYEQYF
j_call: TRBJ1-2; clone_size: NA; d_call: TRBD1; v_call: TRBV5-1; cdr3_nt: TGCGCCAGCAGCTTGAACTCGGACAGGAACTATGGCTACACCTTC; cdr3_aa: CASSLNSDRNYGYTF
j_call: TRBJ1-2; clone_size: NA; d_call: NA; v_call: TRBV27; cdr3_nt: TGTGCCAGCAGTTTATCGTGGCAGGGCGGCTACACCTTC; cdr3_aa: CASSLSWQGGYTF
j_call: TRBJ1-5; clone_size: NA; d_call: NA; v_call: TRBV6-2/TRBV6-3; cdr3_nt: TGTGCCAGCAAAAACCAAAGGGATGGGGATCAGCCCCAGCATTTT; cdr3_aa: CASKNQRDGDQPQHF
j_call: TRBJ2-2; clone_size: NA; d_call: NA; v_call: TRBV20-1; cdr3_nt: TGCAGTGCTAGAGACCCCGACCGGAAACTCGGGGAGCTGTTTTTT; cdr3_aa: CSARDPDRKLGELFF
j_call: TRBJ2-1; clone_size: NA; d_call: TRBD2; v_call: TRBV6-5; cdr3_nt: TGTGCCAGCAGTTACTCGTCTGCGACTAGCGATTTGACCCAGTTCTTC; cdr3_aa: CASSYSSATSDLTQFF
j_call: TRBJ2-7; clone_size: NA; d_call: NA; v_call: TRBV13; cdr3_nt: TGTGCCAGCAGCTTTCTTGGCAGCGACGAGCAGTACTTC; cdr3_aa: CASSFLGSDEQYF